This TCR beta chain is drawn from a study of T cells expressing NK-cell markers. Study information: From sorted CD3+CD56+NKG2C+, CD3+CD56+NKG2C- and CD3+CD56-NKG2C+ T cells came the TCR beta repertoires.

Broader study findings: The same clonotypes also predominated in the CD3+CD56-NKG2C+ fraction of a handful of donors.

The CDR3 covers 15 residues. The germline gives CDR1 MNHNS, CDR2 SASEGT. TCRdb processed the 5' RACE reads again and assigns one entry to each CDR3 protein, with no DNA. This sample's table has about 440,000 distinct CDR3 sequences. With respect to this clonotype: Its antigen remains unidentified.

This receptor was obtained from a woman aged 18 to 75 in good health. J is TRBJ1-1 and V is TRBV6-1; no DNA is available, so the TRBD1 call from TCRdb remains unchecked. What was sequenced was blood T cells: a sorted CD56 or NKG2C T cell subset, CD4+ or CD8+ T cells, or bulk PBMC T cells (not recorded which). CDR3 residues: CASNSLTGVNTEAFF.